What follows describes a single T cell receptor (beta chain). Its antigen is not known. Time point here: baseline pretreatment blood. Treatment meaning: 15 Gy SBRT to primary tumor, nephrectomy 4 weeks later. The data were taken from a study of radiation and T cells in renal cell carcinoma. Clones were sequenced by immunoSEQ multiplex PCR, and TCRdb holds only the in-frame ones, with some missing. The profile shows about 130,000 clones, roughly 84% of them singletons. Findings and limits, study-wide: In blood, top tumor clones expanded by 2 weeks, shrinking by 4. No pretreatment tumor biopsies were available for baseline clonotypes.

The V gene's germline CDR1 is SGHTA and CDR2 FQGNSA. This CDR3 has 13 amino acids. V was trimmed by 5 bases and J by 4 bases, leaving 8 bases between them. This clonotype was sampled from a woman between 50 and 59 years old with renal cell carcinoma. The material was blood, obtained from a patient whose treatment included radiotherapy and nephrectomy. The genes are TRBV7-2 and TRBJ2-2; D is unresolved. This CDR3 reads CASSTPSTGELFF. The CDR3 DNA reads TGTGCCAGCAGCACCCCTAGCACCGGGGAGCTGTTTTTT. Combining the CDR3 with reference TRBV7-2 and TRBJ2-2 gives the whole variable domain GAGVSQSPSNKVTEKGKDVELRCDPISGHTALYWYRQSLGQGLEFLIYFQGNSAPDKSGLPSDRFSAERTGGSVSTLTIQRTQQEDSAVYLCASSTPSTGELFFGEGSRLTVL.